This T cell receptor beta chain was sequenced during a study of T-cell memory formation after mild COVID-19. The study, taken as a whole, reports: The study found contracting CD4+ clones mainly in CM and EM and contracting CD8+ clones in EMRA. Clones from the second wave (peaking day 37) had unconfirmed SARS-CoV-2 specificity.

Worth noting for this clonotype: As yet, its antigen is unknown.

TCRdb passed the 5' RACE reads through MiXCR, listing each CDR3 protein once. The profile shows just over 200,000 distinct CDR3 sequences, 9.5% of them singletons. The sequenced sample was PBMCs or a T cell subset sorted from them (not recorded which). This clonotype originated in a man aged 18 to 29 who had mild COVID-19 (a few samples of this study predate the infection). Cell type and time point are not known.

The CDR3 DNA follows: TGCAGCGTAGCCTGGGGGCTTTCCTACGAGCAGTACTTC. It translates to CSVAWGLSYEQYF. This chain joins TRBV29-1 and TRBJ2-7; D may be TRBD1 (6 bases). V lost 6 bases, J lost 1 base, and 13 bases lay in between. Germline CDR1 and CDR2: SQVTM and ANQGSEA. The CDR3 extends over 13 amino acids.